This T cell receptor beta chain was captured by sequencing in a study of shared clonotypes between healthy human individuals. Cells designated naive CD8 were CD45RO-negative and were positively selected for CCR7, with terminally differentiated effector memory CD45RA+ cells excluded. Sequencing used immunoSEQ multiplex PCR; TCRdb keeps in-frame clones, though not all of them. In the table there are roughly 2,000,000 clones, just under 95% of which are singletons. Study findings and constraints: Tissues were not sampled, only blood, and their repertoires likely differ.

This CDR3 contains 15 residues. Trimming pared 0 bases from V and 2 bases from J, leaving 10 bases between. Germline CDR1 and CDR2: MGHRA and YSYEKL. This clone has only one observation. What it binds is unknown. The chain couples TRBV4-1 to TRBJ1-2; D gene ambiguous. Source material: naive CD8+ T cells sorted from blood. This TCR derives from a young man in good health. CDR3 nucleotide sequence: TGCGCCAGCAGCCAAGATCTGGCCCTAAACTATGGCTACACCTTC. This sequence encodes CASSQDLALNYGYTF.